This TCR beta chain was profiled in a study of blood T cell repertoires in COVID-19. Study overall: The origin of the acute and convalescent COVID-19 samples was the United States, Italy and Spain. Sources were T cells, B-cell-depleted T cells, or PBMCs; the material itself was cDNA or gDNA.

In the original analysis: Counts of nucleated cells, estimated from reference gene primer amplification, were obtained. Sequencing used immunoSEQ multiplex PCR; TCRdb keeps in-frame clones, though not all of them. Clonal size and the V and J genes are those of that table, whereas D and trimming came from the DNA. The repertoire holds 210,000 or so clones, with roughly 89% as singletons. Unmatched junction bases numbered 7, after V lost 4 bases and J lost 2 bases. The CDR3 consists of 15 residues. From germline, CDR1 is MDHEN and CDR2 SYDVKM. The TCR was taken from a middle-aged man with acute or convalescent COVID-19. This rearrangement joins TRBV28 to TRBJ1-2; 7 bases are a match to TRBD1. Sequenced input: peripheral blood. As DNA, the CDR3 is TGTGCCAGCAGTTCCAACCACAGGGGCAACTATGGCTACACCTTC. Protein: CASSSNHRGNYGYTF.